The 13 T cell receptor beta chains in this list originate from one sample, sequenced in a study of control samples from healthy donors and cancer patients. Profiling relied on immunoSEQ multiplex PCR, and the TCRdb table lists in-frame clones only, not all of them. The sample consists of 10,000 or so clones, roughly 91% of them appearing once. The specimen was PBMCs. These receptors all come from a man between 60 and 70 years old with colorectal cancer.

This sequence joins TRBV28 and TRBJ1-5; 7 nucleotides line up with TRBD1. This CDR3 comprises 14 residues. Unmatched junction bases numbered 9, after V lost 6 bases and J lost 7 bases. The germline V gene encodes CDR1 MDHEN and CDR2 SYDVKM. In DNA form, the CDR3 reads TGTGCCAGCAGCGAAGCAGGGGGTCGCCAGCCCCAGCATTTT. It translates to CASSEAGGRQPQHF.

J is TRBJ2-5 and V is TRBV5-1; D is possibly TRBD2 (6 bases). Germline lookup yields CDR1 SGHRS and CDR2 YFSETQ. The CDR3 extends over 13 amino acids. Trimming took off 4 bases at V and 5 bases at J, with 12 bases between the two ends. The CDR3, as DNA: TGCGCCAGCAGCATACTAGCTCAGGAGACCCAGTACTTC. Translating it yields CASSILAQETQYF.

The chain has TRBV4-1 and TRBJ2-5, with 9 positions matching TRBD1. Germline V CDR1 and CDR2: MGHRA, YSYEKL. The trim removed 2 bases at V and 4 bases at J, leaving 8 bases unmatched. The CDR3 has 16 amino acids. The DNA for the CDR3 is TGCGCCAGCAGCCAATACAGGGGGCCGTATCTAGAGACCCAGTACTTC. Translation: CASSQYRGPYLETQYF.

The table lists this clone with a count of one. The chain recombines TRBV5-6 with TRBJ2-5; D not certain. Between the trimmed V and J ends, which lost 2 bases and 4 bases, there was a span of 3 bases. CDR1 and CDR2 (germline): SGHDT, YYEEEE. The CDR3 is 11 residues long. In nucleotides, the CDR3 is TGTGCCAGCAGCTTAAGAGAGACCCAGTACTTC. The encoded protein is CASSLRETQYF.

This chain connects TRBV6-1 to TRBJ2-1, with 10 bases that match TRBD1. J gave up 7 bases and V 4 bases, and 10 bases lay outside the gene matches. Germline assignment: CDR1 MNHNS and CDR2 SASEGT. The CDR3 contains 16 residues. The CDR3 is CASSVPPTGGKNEQFF. The CDR3 DNA reads TGTGCCAGCAGTGTACCACCGACAGGGGGCAAAAATGAGCAGTTCTTC.

This chain uses TRBV30 with TRBJ2-7; no clear D gene. Germline V CDR1 and CDR2: GTSNPN, SVGIG (reference sequence). Trimming took off 0 bases at V and 4 bases at J, with 13 bases between the two ends. The CDR3 sequence is 14 residues long. The CDR3 region is CAWSVPSDMYEQYF. DNA for the CDR3: TGTGCCTGGAGTGTACCTTCCGACATGTACGAGCAGTACTTC.

This chain joins TRBV7-6 and TRBJ2-2; D gene ambiguous. The CDR3 covers 13 residues. From germline, CDR1 is SGHVS and CDR2 FNYEAQ. V was shortened by 5 bases and J by 2 bases, with 6 bases between the two germline ends. The DNA of the CDR3 is TGTGCCAGCAGCAAAGTCAACACCGGGGAGCTGTTTTTT. Its protein product is CASSKVNTGELFF.

This clone came up once. The rearrangement joins TRBV9 to TRBJ1-2; maybe TRBD1 (5 bases). CDR3 length: 17 amino acids. The germline gives CDR1 SGDLS, CDR2 YYNGEE. V was trimmed by 0 bases and J by 4 bases, leaving 19 bases between them. The CDR3 reads CASSVGGGDLSGYGYTF. For the CDR3, the DNA is TGTGCCAGCAGCGTAGGGGGCGGGGATCTATCGGGCTATGGCTACACCTTC.

The J gene is TRBJ1-1, the V gene TRBV29-1; D may be TRBD1 (5 bases). The CDR3 loop spans 13 amino acids. Deletions cut 2 bases from V and 4 bases from J, with 11 bases between. Germline V lookup: CDR1 SQVTM, CDR2 ANQGSEA. CDR3 DNA: TGCAGCGTTGAATCAGGGCGTCTCACTGAAGCTTTCTTT. This sequence encodes CSVESGRLTEAFF.

V is TRBV4-1 and J is TRBJ1-1; 8 bases align to TRBD1. The CDR3 is 16 residues long. V was pared by 0 bases and J by 4 bases, with 7 bases of the junction left unmatched. CDR1 MGHRA and CDR2 YSYEKL come from the germline V gene. The CDR3 DNA reads TGCGCCAGCAGCCAAGAAATGGTCAGGGGGCTCACTGAAGCTTTCTTT. Translation: CASSQEMVRGLTEAFF.

J is TRBJ2-5 and V is TRBV29-1, with D uncertain. The germline V gene encodes CDR1 SQVTM and CDR2 ANQGSEA. CDR3 length equals 14 residues. V lost 7 bases and J 0 bases, leaving 15 bases between the germline ends. For the CDR3, the DNA is TGCAGCGCCCTCCCCGCCACTTACCAAGAGACCCAGTACTTC. This encodes CSALPATYQETQYF. Looking up the rest from reference TRBV29-1 and TRBJ2-5 gives the full variable domain: SAVISQKPSRDICQRGTSLTIQCQVDSQVTMMFWYRQQPGQSLTLIATANQGSEATYESGFVIDKFPISRPNLTFSTLTVSNMSPEDSSIYLCSALPATYQETQYFGPGTRLLVL.

This rearrangement joins TRBV7-6 to TRBJ1-6; 7 nucleotides agree with TRBD1. Germline assignment: CDR1 SGHVS and CDR2 FNYEAQ. The length of the CDR3 is 15 residues. After removal of 3 bases from V and 8 bases from J, the junction contained 7 bases not matched to a gene. Here the CDR3 reads CASSLGGQSDSPLHF. DNA for the CDR3: TGTGCCAGCAGCTTGGGGGGACAGTCCGATTCACCCCTCCACTTT.

This chain joins TRBV19 and TRBJ1-2; the match to TRBD1 covers 10 bases. V was clipped by 7 bases and J by 6 bases; unmatched bases: 8. Germline lookup yields CDR1 LNHDA and CDR2 SQIVND (reference sequence). CDR3 length equals 14 residues. DNA for the CDR3: TGTGCCAGTACCCGGGGGACAGGGGTGAATGGCTACACCTTC. It specifies CASTRGTGVNGYTF.